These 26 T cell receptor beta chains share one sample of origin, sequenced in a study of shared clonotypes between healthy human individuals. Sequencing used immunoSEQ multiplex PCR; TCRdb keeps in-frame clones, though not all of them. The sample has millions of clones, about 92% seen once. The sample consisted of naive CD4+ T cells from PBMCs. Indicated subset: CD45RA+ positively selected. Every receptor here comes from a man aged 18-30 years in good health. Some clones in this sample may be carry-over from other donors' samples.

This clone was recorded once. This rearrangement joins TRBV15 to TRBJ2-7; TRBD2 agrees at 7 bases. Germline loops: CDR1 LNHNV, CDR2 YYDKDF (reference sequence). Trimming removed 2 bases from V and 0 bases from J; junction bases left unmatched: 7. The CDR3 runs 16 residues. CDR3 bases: TGTGCCACCAGCAGACTAAGCGGGGCAAGCTCCTACGAGCAGTACTTC. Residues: CATSRLSGASSYEQYF.

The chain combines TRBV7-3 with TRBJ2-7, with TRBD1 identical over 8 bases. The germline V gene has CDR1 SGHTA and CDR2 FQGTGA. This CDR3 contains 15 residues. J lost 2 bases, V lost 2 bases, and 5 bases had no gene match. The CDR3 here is CASSLGSGGPYEQYF. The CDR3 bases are TGTGCCAGCAGCTTAGGGTCAGGGGGCCCCTACGAGCAGTACTTC. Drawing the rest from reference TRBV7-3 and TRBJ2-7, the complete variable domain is GAGVSQTPSNKVTEKGKYVELRCDPISGHTALYWYRQSLGQGPEFLIYFQGTGAADDSGLPNDRFFAVRPEGSVSTLKIQRTERGDSAVYLCASSLGSGGPYEQYFGPGTRLTVT.

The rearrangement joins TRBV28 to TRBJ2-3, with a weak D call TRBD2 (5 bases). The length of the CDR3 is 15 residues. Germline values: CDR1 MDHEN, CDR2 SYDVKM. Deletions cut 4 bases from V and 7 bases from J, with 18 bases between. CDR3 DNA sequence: TGTGCCAGCAGTTCCGAACCTGGACTCAAACATACGCAGTATTTT. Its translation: CASSSEPGLKHTQYF.

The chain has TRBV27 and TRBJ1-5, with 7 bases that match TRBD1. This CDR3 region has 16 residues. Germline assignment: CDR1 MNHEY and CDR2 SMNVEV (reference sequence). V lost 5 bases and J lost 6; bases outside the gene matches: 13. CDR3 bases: TGTGCCAGCAGTCCCCTGGAGGGGGCGGGTGTTCAGCCCCAGCATTTT. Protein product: CASSPLEGAGVQPQHF.

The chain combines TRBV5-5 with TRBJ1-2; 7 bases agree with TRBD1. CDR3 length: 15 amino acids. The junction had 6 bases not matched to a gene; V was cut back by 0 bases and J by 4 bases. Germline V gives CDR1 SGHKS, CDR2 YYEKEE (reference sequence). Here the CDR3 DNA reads TGTGCCAGCAGCTTGGAGGGGGCGCTCGGCTATGGCTACACCTTC. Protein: CASSLEGALGYGYTF.

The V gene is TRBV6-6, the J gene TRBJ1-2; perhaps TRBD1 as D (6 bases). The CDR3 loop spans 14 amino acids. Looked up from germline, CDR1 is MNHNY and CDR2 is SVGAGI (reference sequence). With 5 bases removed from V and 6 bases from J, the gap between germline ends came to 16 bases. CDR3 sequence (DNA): TGTGCCAGCAGTGACCGACAGGCGCAACATGGCTACACCTTC. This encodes CASSDRQAQHGYTF.

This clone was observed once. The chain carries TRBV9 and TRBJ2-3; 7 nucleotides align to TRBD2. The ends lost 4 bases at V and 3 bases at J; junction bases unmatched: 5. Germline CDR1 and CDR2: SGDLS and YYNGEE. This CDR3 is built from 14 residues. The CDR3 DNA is TGTGCCAGCAGCCCAGCGGGGCTTACAGATACGCAGTATTTT. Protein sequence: CASSPAGLTDTQYF.

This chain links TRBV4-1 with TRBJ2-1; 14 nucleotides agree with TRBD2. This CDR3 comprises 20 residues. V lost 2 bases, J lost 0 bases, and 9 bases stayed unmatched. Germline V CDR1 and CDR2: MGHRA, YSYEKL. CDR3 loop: CASSQRTSGGISFSYNEQFF. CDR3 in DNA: TGCGCCAGCAGCCAAAGGACTAGCGGGGGGATTTCTTTCTCCTACAATGAGCAGTTCTTC.

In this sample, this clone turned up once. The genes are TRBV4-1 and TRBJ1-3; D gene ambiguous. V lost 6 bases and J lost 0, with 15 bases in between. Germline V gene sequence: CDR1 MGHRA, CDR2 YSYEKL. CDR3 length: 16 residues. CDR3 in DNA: TGCGCCAGCAGTCCCGGGCCCAAAAGCTCTGGAAACACCATATATTTT. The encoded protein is CASSPGPKSSGNTIYF.

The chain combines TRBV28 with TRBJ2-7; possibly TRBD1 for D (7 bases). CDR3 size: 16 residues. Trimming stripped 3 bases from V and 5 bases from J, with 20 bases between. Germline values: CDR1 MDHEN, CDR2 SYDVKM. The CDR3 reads CASSFRTGRRDHEQYF. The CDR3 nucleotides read TGTGCCAGCAGTTTTCGGACAGGAAGGCGGGACCACGAGCAGTACTTC.

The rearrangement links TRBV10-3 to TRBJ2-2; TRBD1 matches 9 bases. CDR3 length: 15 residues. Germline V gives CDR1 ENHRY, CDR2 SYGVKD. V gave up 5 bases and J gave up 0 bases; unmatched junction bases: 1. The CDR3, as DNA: TGTGCCATCAGTACAGGGGGCCCGAACACCGGGGAGCTGTTTTTT. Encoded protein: CAISTGGPNTGELFF.

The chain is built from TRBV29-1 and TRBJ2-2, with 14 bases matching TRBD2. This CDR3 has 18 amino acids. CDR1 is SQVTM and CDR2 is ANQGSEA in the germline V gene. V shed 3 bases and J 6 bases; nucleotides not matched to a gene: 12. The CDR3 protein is CSVETAGGLAGVPGELFF. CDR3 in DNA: TGCAGCGTTGAGACAGCAGGGGGACTAGCGGGAGTTCCCGGGGAGCTGTTTTTT.

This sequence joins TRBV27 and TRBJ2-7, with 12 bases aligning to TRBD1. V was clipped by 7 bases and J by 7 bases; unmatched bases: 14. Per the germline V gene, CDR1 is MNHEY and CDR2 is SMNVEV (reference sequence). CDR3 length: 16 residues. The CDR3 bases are TGTGCCAGCATTCCAGCGGGGACAGGGGGCATGGGAGAGCAGTACTTC. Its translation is CASIPAGTGGMGEQYF.

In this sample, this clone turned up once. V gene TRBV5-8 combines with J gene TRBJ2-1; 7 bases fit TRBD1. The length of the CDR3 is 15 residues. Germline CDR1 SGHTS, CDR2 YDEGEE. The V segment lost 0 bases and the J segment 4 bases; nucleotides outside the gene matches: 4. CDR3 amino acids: CASSLAGQTYNEQFF. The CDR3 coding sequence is TGTGCCAGCAGCTTGGCGGGACAGACATACAATGAGCAGTTCTTC.

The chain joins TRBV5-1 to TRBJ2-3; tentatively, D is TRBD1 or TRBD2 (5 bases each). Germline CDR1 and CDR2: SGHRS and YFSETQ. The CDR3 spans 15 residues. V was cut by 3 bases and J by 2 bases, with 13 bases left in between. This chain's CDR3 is CASSYGAGTTDTQYF. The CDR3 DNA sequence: TGCGCCAGCAGCTATGGCGCCGGGACCACAGATACGCAGTATTTT.

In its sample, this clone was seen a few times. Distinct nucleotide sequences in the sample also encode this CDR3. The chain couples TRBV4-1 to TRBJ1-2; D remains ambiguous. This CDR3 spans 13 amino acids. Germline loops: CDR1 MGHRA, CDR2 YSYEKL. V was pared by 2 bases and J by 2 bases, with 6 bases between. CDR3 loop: CASSQTENYGYTF. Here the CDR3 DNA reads TGCGCCAGCAGCCAAACAGAGAACTATGGCTACACCTTC.

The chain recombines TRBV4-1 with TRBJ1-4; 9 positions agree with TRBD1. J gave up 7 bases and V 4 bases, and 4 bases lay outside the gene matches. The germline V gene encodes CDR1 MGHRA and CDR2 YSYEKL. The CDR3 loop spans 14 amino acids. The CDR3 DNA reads TGCGCCAGCAGCCTGGACAGGGGAAGTGAAAAACTGTTTTTT. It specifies CASSLDRGSEKLFF.

As DNA, the CDR3 is TGTGCCAGCAGTGGGGACCAAGAGACCCAGTACTTC. Protein: CASSGDQETQYF. The chain has TRBV2 and TRBJ2-5; D uncertain. CDR3 length: 12 residues. Looked up from germline, CDR1 is SNHLY and CDR2 is FYNNEI. The germline V and J ends were trimmed by 4 bases and 0 bases, with 3 bases remaining between them.

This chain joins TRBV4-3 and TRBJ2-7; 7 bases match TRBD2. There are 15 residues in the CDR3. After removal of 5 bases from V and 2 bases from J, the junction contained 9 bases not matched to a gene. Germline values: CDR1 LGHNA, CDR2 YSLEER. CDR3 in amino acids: CASSLAGRAPYEQYF. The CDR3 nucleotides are TGCGCCAGCAGCTTAGCGGGCAGGGCGCCCTACGAGCAGTACTTC.

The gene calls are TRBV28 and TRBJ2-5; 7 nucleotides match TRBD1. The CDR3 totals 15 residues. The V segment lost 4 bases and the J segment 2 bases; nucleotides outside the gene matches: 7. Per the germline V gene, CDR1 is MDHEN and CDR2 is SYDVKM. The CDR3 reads CASSSTRQGQETQYF. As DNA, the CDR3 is TGTGCCAGCAGTTCGACCCGACAGGGACAAGAGACCCAGTACTTC.

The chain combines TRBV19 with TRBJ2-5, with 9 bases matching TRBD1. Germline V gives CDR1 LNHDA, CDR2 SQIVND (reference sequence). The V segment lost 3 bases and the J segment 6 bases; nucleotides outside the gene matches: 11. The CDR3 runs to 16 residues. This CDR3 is CASSIFARTGEQTQYF. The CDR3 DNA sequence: TGTGCCAGTAGTATTTTCGCCCGGACAGGGGAACAGACCCAGTACTTC.

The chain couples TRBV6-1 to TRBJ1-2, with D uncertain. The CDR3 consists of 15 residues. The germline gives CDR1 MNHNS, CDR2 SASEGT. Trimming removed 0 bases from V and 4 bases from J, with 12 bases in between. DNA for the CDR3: TGTGCCAGCAGTGAAGCACCCATTTTGGCCTATGGCTACACCTTC. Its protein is CASSEAPILAYGYTF.

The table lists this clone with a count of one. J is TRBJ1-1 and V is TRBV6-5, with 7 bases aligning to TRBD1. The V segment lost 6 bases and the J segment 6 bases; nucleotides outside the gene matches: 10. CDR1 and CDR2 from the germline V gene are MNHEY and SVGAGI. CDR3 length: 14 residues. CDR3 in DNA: TGTGCCAGCAGGAAGACAGGGCTCGACGCTGAAGCTTTCTTT. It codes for CASRKTGLDAEAFF.

CDR3 in DNA: TGTGCCACCAGCAGAGATTTTAGGAGACTAGCGAAAGAGACCCAGTACTTC. Protein sequence: CATSRDFRRLAKETQYF. The chain is built from TRBV15 and TRBJ2-5, with 8 bases that match TRBD2. This CDR3 has 17 amino acids. The V segment lost 0 bases and the J segment 3 bases; nucleotides outside the gene matches: 9. Germline V gene data show CDR1 as LNHNV and CDR2 as YYDKDF (reference sequence).

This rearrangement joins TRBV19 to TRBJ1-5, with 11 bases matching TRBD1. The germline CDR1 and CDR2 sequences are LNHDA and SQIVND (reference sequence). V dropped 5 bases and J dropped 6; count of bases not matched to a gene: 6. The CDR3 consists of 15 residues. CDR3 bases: TGTGCCAGTAGTCGGGACAGGGGGTTGAGTCAGCCCCAGCATTTT. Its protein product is CASSRDRGLSQPQHF.

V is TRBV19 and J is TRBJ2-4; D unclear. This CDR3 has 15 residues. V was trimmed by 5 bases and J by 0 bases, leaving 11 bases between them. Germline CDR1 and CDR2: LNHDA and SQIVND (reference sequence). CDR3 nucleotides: TGTGCCAGTAGTTGGGTAGACCTAGCCAAAAACATTCAGTACTTC. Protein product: CASSWVDLAKNIQYF.